The source of this T cell receptor beta chain is a study of T cell responses to AZD1222 COVID-19 vaccine. Points on this clone: Antigen: not known.

Points from the study as a whole: Without day 14 samples, only post-peak T cell repertoires were studied. Variant regions that are unmutated are reportedly the target of nearly half of spike-specific TCRs. An increase in Spike-specific TCR breadth and depth was observed after two AZD1222 doses.

The protocol was immunoSEQ multiplex PCR, while the TCRdb copy is restricted to in-frame clones and leaves out a portion. The table has 27,000 or so clones, approximately 92% seen once. This TCR was sampled from an adult who received the AZD1222 COVID-19 vaccine. Sequenced here: peripheral blood, sampled 28 days after the second AZD1222 dose.

CDR3 protein: CASTLEGATNEKLFF. The CDR3 DNA is TGTGCCAGCACTTTAGAGGGCGCAACTAATGAAAAACTGTTTTTT. V gene TRBV2 combines with J gene TRBJ1-4, with unresolved D. CDR1 and CDR2 from the germline V gene are SNHLY and FYNNEI. The CDR3 extends over 15 amino acids. The V gene lost 7 bases and the J gene lost 0 bases, with 12 bases spanning the gap. The whole variable domain, filled in from reference TRBV2 and TRBJ1-4, reads EPEVTQTPSHQVTQMGQEVILRCVPISNHLYFYWYRQILGQKVEFLVSFYNNEISEKSEIFDDQFSVERPDGSNFTLKIRSTKLEDSAMYFCASTLEGATNEKLFFGSGTQLSVL.